The T cell receptor beta chain described here comes from a study of blood T cells in healthy people across ages. Combining a sample-barcoded 5' primer with a J-beta primer mix, a second PCR ran for roughly 6 to 12 cycles. TCRdb re-analysed the 5' RACE reads in MiXCR, keeping a single row per CDR3 protein. The table lists hundreds of thousands of distinct CDR3 sequences, approximately 50% of them singletons. Extractions gave at least 6 micrograms of total RNA per sample. The V and J ends lost 0 bases and 9 bases respectively, with 10 bases between them. This CDR3 has 13 residues. Germline V gives CDR1 SGDLS, CDR2 YYNGEE.

The TCR was taken from a man aged 60-69 years in good health. Sequencing used blood. The chain is built from TRBV9 and TRBJ2-1; no clear D. This CDR3 reads CASSVGLPGEQFF. Here the CDR3 DNA reads TGTGCCAGCAGCGTAGGTCTCCCCGGTGAGCAGTTCTTC.